These T cell receptor beta chains were read from a single sample in a study of blood T cells in healthy people across ages. TCRdb reprocessed the 5' RACE reads via MiXCR and lists one record per CDR3 protein. Of roughly 1,300,000 distinct CDR3 sequences in the sample, 59% were seen once. Source material: blood. These receptors were taken from a man aged 18 to 29 in good health. The CDR3 runs from the conserved cysteine through the conserved F or W. The D gene is left open where the match is weak.

J	length	V	D	CDR3
TRBJ2-5	14	TRBV7-2	-	CASSPRRGQIPQYF
TRBJ1-2	16	TRBV21-1	-	CASSPNEVGQGMGYTF
TRBJ2-7	17	TRBV12-3/TRBV12-4	-	CASSLRISLTHKETLYF
-	17	TRBV10-3	TRBD2	CAISDGVAGGPTDEQYF
TRBJ2-3	16	TRBV4-2	-	CASSQITRSSTDTQYF
TRBJ2-7	13	TRBV9	-	CASSAPQFNEQYF
TRBJ2-3	16	TRBV9	TRBD1	CASSTPGQGTADTQYF
TRBJ2-5	14	TRBV6-1	-	CASSEGMERETQYF
TRBJ1-2	17	TRBV5-6	-	CASSLYSPELHLYGYTF
TRBJ2-7	15	TRBV5-1	-	CASSLGGEESYEQYF
TRBJ2-7	14	TRBV5-1	-	CASSLLRDYYEQYF
TRBJ2-1	17	TRBV6-4	-	CASSDSRSRSSYNEQFF
TRBJ2-1	14	TRBV7-2	-	CASSFLQVSHEQFF
TRBJ1-2	16	TRBV4-1	-	CASSLAQKISSYGYTF
TRBJ2-7	14	TRBV6-2/TRBV6-3	-	CASSYHRVLYEQYF
TRBJ2-2	15	TRBV20-1	-	CSARDSGLNTGELFF
TRBJ2-3	16	TRBV5-1	-	CASSLTAGGRSDTQYF
TRBJ2-7	15	TRBV7-9	TRBD1	CASSSGTGYVNEQYF
TRBJ2-7	14	TRBV20-1	TRBD1	CSATPGQGDHEQYF
TRBJ2-1	11	TRBV28	-	CASSLVEEQFF
TRBJ1-6	14	TRBV4-1	-	CASSQGSYNSPLHF
TRBJ2-1	14	TRBV20-1	-	CSARTSSSYNEQFF
TRBJ2-5	13	TRBV29-1	-	CSVRQVDQETQYF
TRBJ2-7	14	TRBV20-1	-	CSAREVGGSYEQYF
TRBJ2-2	16	TRBV6-1	TRBD2	CASSDLSGRGTGELFF
TRBJ2-1	13	TRBV24-1	TRBD2	CATSDGGVNEQFF
TRBJ2-5	12	TRBV20-1	-	CSARWYGETQYF
TRBJ2-3	16	TRBV20-1	TRBD2	CSAAAVGLAGADTQYF
TRBJ2-7	19	TRBV12-3/TRBV12-4	TRBD2	CASSLSTPNPRTSDYEQYF
TRBJ2-7	14	TRBV29-1	-	CSVTGAGETYEQYF
TRBJ2-3	16	TRBV10-3	-	CANGGRTGPSTDTQYF
TRBJ2-4	11	TRBV27	-	CASGGASIQYF
TRBJ2-4	13	TRBV5-6	-	CASSYRTAQEQYF
TRBJ2-3	16	TRBV7-9	TRBD2	CASSFASSGGTDTQYF
TRBJ2-5	14	TRBV27	-	CASLLGGPLETQYF
TRBJ2-7	14	TRBV4-2	-	CASSQESGNNEQYF
TRBJ2-3	13	TRBV10-3	-	CAIGTPNTDTQYF
TRBJ2-7	15	TRBV6-5	TRBD2	CASSVTSGVSYEQYF
TRBJ2-3	11	TRBV20-1	-	CSADLGDTQYF
TRBJ2-7	16	TRBV2	-	CASGRGFLKSSYEQYF
TRBJ2-5	15	TRBV2	TRBD2	CASSEGGGKQETQYF
TRBJ2-3	15	TRBV7-6	TRBD2	CASSISGRLTDTQYF
TRBJ1-1	11	TRBV10-3	-	CATGENTEAFF
TRBJ1-4	15	TRBV5-5	-	CASSLRTGGSEKLFF
-	13	TRBV6-5	TRBD1	CASRVTGVETQYF
TRBJ2-6	18	TRBV21-1	-	CASSKDRALWAGANVLTF
TRBJ1-2	16	TRBV6-5	-	CASSYSISGGNYGYTF
TRBJ2-7	15	TRBV28	-	CASSPRGGGGYEQYF
TRBJ2-5	12	TRBV12-3/TRBV12-4	-	CASSFPHETQYF
TRBJ2-5	15	TRBV20-1	TRBD2	CSAPSLAGGPGTQYF
TRBJ2-3	16	TRBV5-1	TRBD1	CATSVGTGLHTDTQYF
TRBJ2-1	15	TRBV7-9	-	CASSLDGREYNEQFF
TRBJ2-1	15	TRBV4-3	-	CASSQDPTEVNEQFF
TRBJ1-4	14	TRBV12-3/TRBV12-4	-	CASSGPPRGEKLFF
TRBJ1-4	16	TRBV7-2	-	CASSLALRGYNEKLFF
-	14	TRBV5-1	-	CASRTDSPSYEQYF
TRBJ1-4	13	TRBV4-3	-	CASSQGGSEKLFF